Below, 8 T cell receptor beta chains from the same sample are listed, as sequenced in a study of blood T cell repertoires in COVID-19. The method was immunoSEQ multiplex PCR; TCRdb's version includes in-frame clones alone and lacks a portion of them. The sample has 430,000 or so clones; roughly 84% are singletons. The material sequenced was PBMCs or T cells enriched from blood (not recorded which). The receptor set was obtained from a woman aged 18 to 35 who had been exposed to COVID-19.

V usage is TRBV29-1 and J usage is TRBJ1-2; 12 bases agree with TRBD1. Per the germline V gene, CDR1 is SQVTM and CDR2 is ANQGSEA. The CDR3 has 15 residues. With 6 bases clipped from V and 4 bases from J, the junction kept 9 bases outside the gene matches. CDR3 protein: CSVAGTGGTAYGYTF. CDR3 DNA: TGCAGCGTAGCCGGGACAGGGGGCACGGCCTATGGCTACACCTTC.

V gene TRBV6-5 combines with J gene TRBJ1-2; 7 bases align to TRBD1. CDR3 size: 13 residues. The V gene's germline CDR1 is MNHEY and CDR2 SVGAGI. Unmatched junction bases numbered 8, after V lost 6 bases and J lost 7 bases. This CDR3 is CASSGTVGVGYTF. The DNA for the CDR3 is TGTGCCAGCAGCGGGACAGTCGGTGTTGGCTACACCTTC.

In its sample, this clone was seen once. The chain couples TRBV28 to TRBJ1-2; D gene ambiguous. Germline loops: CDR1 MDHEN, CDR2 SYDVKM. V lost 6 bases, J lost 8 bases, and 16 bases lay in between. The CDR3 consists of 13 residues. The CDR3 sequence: CASRRFEGLGYTF. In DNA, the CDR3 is TGTGCCAGCAGGCGGTTTGAGGGTCTCGGCTACACCTTC.

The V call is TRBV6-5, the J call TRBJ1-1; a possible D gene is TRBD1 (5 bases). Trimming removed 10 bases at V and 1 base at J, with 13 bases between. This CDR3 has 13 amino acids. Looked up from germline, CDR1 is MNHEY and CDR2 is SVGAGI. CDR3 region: CATGRVTNTEAFF. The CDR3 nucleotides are TGTGCCACCGGCAGGGTTACGAACACTGAAGCTTTCTTT.

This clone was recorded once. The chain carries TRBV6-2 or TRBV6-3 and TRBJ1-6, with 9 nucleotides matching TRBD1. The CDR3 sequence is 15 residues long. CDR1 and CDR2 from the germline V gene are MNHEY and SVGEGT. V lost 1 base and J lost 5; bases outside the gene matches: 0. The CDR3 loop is CASSYWDRDNSPLHF. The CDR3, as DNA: TGTGCCAGCAGTTACTGGGACAGGGATAATTCACCCCTCCACTTT.

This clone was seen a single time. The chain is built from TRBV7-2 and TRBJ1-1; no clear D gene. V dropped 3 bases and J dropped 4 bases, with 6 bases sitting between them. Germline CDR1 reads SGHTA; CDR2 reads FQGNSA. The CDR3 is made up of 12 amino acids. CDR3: CASSFGSTEAFF. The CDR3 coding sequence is TGTGCCAGCAGCTTCGGGAGCACTGAAGCTTTCTTT.

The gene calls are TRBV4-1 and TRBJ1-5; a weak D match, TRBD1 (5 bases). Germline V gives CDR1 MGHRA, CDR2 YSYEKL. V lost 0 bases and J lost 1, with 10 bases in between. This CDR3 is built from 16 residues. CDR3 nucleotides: TGCGCCAGCAGCCAAGAACGGGGGGTGAGCAATCAGCCCCAGCATTTT. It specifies CASSQERGVSNQPQHF.

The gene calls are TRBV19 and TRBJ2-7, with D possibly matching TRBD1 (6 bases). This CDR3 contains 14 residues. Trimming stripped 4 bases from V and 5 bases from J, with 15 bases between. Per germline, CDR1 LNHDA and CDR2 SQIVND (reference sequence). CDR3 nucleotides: TGTGCCAGTAGTACTCTCGGACAGCGTAACGAGCAGTACTTC. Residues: CASSTLGQRNEQYF.